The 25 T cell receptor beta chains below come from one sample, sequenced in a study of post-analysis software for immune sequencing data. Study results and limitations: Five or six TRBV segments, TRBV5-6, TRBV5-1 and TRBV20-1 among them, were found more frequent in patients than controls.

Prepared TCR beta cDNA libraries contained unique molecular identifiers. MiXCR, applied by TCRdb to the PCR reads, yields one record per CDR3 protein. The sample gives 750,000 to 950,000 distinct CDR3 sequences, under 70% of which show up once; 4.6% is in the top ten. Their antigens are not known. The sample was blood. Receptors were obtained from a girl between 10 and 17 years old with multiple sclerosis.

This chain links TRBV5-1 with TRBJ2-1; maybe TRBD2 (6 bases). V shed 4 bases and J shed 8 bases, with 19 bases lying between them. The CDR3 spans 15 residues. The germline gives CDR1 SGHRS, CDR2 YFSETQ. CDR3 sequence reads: CASSTRETRWDEQFF. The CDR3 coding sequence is TGCGCCAGCAGCACCCGGGAGACCCGGTGGGATGAGCAGTTCTTC.

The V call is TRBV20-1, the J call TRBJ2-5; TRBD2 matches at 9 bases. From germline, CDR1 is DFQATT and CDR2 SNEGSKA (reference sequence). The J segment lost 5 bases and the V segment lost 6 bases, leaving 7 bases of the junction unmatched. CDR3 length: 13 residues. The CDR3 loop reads CSALVAGAETQYF. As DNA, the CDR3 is TGCAGTGCCCTGGTAGCGGGAGCGGAGACCCAGTACTTC.

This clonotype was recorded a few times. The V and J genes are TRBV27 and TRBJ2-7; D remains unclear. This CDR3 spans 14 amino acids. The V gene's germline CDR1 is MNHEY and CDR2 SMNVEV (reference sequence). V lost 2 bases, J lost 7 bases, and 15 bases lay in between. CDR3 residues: CASSLMKSASEQYF. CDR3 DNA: TGTGCCAGCAGTTTAATGAAATCGGCTTCAGAGCAGTACTTC.

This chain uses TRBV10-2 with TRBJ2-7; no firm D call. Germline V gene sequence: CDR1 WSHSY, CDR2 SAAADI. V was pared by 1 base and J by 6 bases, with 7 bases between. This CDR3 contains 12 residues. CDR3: CASSEYRREQYF. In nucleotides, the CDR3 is TGCGCCAGCAGTGAGTATAGGCGCGAGCAGTACTTC.

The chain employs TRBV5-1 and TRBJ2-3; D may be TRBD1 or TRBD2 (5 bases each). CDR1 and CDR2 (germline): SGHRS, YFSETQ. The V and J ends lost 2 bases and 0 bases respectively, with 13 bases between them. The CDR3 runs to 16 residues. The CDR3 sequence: CASSFSSGRSTDTQYF. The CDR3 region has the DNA TGCGCCAGCAGCTTTAGCTCGGGACGGAGCACAGATACGCAGTATTTT.

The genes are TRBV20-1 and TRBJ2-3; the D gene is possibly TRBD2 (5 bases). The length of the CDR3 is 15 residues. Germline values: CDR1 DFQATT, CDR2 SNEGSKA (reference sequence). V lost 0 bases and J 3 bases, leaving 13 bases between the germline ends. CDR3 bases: TGCAGTGCTAGAGATAGGACTTCTAGTACAGATACGCAGTATTTT. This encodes CSARDRTSSTDTQYF.

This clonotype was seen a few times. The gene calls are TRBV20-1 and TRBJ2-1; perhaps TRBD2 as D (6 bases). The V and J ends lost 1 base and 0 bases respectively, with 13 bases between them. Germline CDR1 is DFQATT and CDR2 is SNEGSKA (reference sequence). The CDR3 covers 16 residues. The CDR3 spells CSARGTSLSSYNEQFF. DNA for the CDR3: TGCAGTGCTAGAGGAACTAGCTTAAGCTCCTACAATGAGCAGTTCTTC.

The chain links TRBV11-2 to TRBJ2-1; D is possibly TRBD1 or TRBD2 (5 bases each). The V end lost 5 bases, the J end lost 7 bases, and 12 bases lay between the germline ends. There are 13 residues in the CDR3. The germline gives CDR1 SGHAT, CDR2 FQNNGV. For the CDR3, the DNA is TGTGCCAGCAGCGAACGGGGCGCTAATGAGCAGTTCTTC. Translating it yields CASSERGANEQFF. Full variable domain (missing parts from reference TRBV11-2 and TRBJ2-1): EAGVAQSPRYKIIEKRQSVAFWCNPISGHATLYWYQQILGQGPKLLIQFQNNGVVDDSQLPKDRFSAERLKGVDSTLKIQPAKLEDSAVYLCASSERGANEQFFGPGTRLTVL.

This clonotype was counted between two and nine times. The CDR3 coding sequence is TGTGCCAGCAGCCTAGTTTTAGGTGTTTCCACAGATACGCAGTATTTT. Translated: CASSLVLGVSTDTQYF. The V call is TRBV3-1, the J call TRBJ2-3; D unclear. There are 16 residues in the CDR3. The ends were cut back, 4 bases at V and 2 bases at J, with 16 bases in the middle. The V gene's germline CDR1 is LGHDT and CDR2 YNNKEL (reference sequence).

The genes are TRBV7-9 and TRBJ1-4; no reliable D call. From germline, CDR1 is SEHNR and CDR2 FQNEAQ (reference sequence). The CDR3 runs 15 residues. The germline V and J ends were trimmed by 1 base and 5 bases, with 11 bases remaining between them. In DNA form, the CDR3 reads TGTGCCAGCAGCTTAGTGGCACCACGGAATGAAAAACTGTTTTTT. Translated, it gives CASSLVAPRNEKLFF.

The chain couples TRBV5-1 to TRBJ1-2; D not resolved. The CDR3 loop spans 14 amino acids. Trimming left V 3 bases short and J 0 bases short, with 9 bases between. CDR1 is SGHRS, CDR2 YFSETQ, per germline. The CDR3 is CASSSSTSNYGYTF. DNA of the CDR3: TGCGCCAGCAGCTCCTCGACCTCTAACTATGGCTACACCTTC.

For the CDR3, the DNA is TGTGCCACCAGGAAACAGGGGGCCTACCCTTCCTACGAGCAGTACTTC. Protein sequence: CATRKQGAYPSYEQYF. The chain uses TRBV15 and TRBJ2-7; TRBD1 agrees at 9 bases. The junction had 10 bases not matched to a gene; V was cut back by 6 bases and J by 1 base. Germline CDR1 is LNHNV and CDR2 is YYDKDF (reference sequence). CDR3 length equals 16 residues.

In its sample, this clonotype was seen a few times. DNA for the CDR3: TGTGCCAGCAGCAAAAAGGTCCTAGGTGGGGGGAACACCGGGGAGCTGTTTTTT. Translating it yields CASSKKVLGGGNTGELFF. This chain joins TRBV7-2 and TRBJ2-2; D is tentatively TRBD1 or TRBD2 (5 bases each). Germline values: CDR1 SGHTA, CDR2 FQGNSA. Trimming stripped 5 bases from V and 1 base from J, with 20 bases between. This CDR3 is built from 18 residues.

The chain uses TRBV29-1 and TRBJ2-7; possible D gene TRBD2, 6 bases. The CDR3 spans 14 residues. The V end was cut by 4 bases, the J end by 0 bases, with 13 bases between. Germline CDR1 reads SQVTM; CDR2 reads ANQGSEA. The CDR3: CSVGWGLSSYEQYF. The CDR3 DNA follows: TGCAGCGTTGGGTGGGGACTCAGCTCCTACGAGCAGTACTTC.

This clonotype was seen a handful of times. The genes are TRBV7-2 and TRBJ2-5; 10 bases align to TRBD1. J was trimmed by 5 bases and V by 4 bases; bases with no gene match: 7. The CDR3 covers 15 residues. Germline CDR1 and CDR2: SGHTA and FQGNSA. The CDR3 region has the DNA TGTGCCAGCAGCTCCCGGGACAGGGGACGGGAGACCCAGTACTTC. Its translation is CASSSRDRGRETQYF.

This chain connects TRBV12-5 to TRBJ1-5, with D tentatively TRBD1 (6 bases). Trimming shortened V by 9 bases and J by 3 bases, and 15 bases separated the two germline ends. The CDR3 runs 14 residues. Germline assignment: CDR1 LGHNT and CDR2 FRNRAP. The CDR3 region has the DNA TGTGCTAGCGGCTCAGGGGAGAACAATCAGCCCCAGCATTTT. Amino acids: CASGSGENNQPQHF.

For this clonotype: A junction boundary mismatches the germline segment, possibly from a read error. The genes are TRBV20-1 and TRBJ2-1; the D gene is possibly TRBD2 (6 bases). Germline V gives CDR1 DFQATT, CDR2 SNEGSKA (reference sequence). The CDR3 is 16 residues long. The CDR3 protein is CSSRVGGSGPYNEQFF. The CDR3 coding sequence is TGCAGTTCTAGAGTAGGAGGGAGTGGGCCCTACAATGAGCAGTTCTTC.

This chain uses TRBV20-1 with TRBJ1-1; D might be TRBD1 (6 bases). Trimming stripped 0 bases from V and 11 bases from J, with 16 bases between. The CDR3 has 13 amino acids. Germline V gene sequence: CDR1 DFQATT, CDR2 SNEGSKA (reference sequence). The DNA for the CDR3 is TGCAGTGCTAGAGAAATACAGGGAGGAAGGGCTTTCTTT. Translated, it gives CSAREIQGGRAFF.

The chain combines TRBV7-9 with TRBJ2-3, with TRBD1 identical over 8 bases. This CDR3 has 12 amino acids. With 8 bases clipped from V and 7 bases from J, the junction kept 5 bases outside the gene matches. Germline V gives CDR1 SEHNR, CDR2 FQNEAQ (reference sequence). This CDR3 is CASDRGGNTQYF. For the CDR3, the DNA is TGTGCCAGCGACAGGGGAGGTAATACGCAGTATTTT.

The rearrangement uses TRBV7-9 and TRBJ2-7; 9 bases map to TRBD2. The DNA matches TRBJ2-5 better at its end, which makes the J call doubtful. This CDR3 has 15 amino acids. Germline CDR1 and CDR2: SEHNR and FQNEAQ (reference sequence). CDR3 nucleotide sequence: TGTGCCAGCGATACATCAGCGGGAGGTTTAGAGACCCAGTACTTC. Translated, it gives CASDTSAGGLETQYF.

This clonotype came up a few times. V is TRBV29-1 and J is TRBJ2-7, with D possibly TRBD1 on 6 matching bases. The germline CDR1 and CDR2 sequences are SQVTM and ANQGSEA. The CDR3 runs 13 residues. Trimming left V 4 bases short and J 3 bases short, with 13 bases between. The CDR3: CSVARGHNYEQYF. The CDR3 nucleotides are TGCAGCGTTGCAAGGGGACATAACTACGAGCAGTACTTC.

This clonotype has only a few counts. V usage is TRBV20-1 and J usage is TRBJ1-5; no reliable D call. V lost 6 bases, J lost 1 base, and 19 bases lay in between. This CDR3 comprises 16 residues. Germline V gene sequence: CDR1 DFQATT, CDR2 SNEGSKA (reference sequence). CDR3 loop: CSAAMPRGGSNQPQHF. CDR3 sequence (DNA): TGCAGTGCCGCGATGCCCCGGGGAGGCAGCAATCAGCCCCAGCATTTT.

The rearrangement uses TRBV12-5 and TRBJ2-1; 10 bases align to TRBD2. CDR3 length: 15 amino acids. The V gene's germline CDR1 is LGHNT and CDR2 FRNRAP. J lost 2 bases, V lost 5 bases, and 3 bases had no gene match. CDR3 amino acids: CASGRSGRAYNEQFF. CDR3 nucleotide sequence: TGTGCTAGTGGTCGAAGCGGGAGGGCCTACAATGAGCAGTTCTTC.

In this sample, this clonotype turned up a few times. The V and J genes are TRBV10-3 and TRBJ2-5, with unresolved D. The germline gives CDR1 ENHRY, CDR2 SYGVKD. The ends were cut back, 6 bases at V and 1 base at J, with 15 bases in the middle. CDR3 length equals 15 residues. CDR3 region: CAISLTSPAQETQYF. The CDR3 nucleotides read TGTGCCATCAGCTTGACATCGCCTGCCCAAGAGACCCAGTACTTC.

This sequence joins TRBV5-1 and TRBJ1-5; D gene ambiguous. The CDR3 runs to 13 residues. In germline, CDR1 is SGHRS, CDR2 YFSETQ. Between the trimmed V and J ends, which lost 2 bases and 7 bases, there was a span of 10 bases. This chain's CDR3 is CASSFQIGQPQHF. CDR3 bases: TGCGCCAGCAGCTTTCAAATTGGGCAGCCCCAGCATTTT.